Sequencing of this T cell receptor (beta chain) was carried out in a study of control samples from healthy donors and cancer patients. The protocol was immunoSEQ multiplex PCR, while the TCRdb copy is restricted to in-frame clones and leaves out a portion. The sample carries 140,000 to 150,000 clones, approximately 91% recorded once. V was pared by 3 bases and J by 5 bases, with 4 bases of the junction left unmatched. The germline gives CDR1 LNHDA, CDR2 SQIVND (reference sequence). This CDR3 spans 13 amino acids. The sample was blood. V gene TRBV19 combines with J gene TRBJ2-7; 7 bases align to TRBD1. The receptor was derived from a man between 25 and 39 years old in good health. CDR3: CASSILGGHEQYF. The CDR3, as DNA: TGTGCCAGTAGTATCTTAGGGGGCCACGAGCAGTACTTC.